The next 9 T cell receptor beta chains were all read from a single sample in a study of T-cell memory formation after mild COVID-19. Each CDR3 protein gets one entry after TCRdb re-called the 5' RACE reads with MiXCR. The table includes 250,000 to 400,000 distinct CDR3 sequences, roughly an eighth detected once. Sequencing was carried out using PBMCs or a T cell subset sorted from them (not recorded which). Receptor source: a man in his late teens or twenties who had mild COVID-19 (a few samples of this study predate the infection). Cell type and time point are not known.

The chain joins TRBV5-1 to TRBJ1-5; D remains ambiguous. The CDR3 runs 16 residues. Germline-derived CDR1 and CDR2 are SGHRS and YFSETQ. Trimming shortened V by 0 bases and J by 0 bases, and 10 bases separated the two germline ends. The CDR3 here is CASSLGQVGSNQPQHF. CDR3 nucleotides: TGCGCCAGCAGCTTGGGGCAAGTAGGTAGCAATCAGCCCCAGCATTTT.

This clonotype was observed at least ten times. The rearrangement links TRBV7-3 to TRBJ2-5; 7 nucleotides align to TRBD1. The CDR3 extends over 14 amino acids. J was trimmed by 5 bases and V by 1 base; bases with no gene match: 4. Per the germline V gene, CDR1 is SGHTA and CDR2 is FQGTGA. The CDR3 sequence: CASSLSGTAETQYF. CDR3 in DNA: TGTGCCAGCAGCTTAAGTGGGACAGCCGAGACCCAGTACTTC.

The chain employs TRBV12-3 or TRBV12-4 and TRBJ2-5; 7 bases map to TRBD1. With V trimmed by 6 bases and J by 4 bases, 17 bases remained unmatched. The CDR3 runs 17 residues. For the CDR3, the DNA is TGTGCCAGCAGAGCCCCGGGACAGTTTGAAGGAGGAGAGACCCAGTACTTC. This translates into CASRAPGQFEGGETQYF.

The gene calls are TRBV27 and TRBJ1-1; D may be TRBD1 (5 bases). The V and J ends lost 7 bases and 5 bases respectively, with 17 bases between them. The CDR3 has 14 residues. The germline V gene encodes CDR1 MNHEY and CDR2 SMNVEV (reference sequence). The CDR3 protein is CASTELLGDTEAFF. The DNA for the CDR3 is TGTGCCAGCACCGAGTTACTAGGGGATACTGAAGCTTTCTTT.

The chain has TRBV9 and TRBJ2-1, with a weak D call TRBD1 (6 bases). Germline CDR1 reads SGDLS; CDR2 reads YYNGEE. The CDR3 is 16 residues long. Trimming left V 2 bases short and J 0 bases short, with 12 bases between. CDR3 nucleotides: TGTGCCAGCAGCGTGGGCCCGGACAGCTCCTACAATGAGCAGTTCTTC. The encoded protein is CASSVGPDSSYNEQFF.

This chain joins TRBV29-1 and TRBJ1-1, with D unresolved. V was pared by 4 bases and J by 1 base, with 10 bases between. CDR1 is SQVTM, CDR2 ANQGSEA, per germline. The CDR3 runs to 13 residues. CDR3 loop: CSVVDGRNTEAFF. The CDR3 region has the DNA TGCAGCGTTGTTGACGGACGGAACACTGAAGCTTTCTTT.

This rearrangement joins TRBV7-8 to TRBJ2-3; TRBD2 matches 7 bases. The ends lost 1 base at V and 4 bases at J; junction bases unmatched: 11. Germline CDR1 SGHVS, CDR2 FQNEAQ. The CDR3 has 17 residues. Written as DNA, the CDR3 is TGTGCCAGCAGCTTAGTGGTGTGGGGACTACGGCCAGATACGCAGTATTTT. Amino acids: CASSLVVWGLRPDTQYF.

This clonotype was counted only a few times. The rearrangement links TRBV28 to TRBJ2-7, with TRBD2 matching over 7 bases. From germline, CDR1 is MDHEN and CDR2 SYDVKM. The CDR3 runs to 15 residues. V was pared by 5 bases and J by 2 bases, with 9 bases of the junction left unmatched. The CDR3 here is CASSGGEVGPYEQYV. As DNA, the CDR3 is TGTGCCAGCAGTGGGGGGGAGGTCGGGCCCTACGAGCAGTACGTC.

DNA for the CDR3: TGCGCCAGCAGCCCTCGGGAGTCTGGGACCTATGGCTACACCTTC. Its protein is CASSPRESGTYGYTF. The chain is built from TRBV4-1 and TRBJ1-2; possibly TRBD1 for D (5 bases). Germline CDR1 and CDR2: MGHRA and YSYEKL. The CDR3 runs to 15 residues. Trimming took off 4 bases at V and 4 bases at J, with 16 bases between the two ends.